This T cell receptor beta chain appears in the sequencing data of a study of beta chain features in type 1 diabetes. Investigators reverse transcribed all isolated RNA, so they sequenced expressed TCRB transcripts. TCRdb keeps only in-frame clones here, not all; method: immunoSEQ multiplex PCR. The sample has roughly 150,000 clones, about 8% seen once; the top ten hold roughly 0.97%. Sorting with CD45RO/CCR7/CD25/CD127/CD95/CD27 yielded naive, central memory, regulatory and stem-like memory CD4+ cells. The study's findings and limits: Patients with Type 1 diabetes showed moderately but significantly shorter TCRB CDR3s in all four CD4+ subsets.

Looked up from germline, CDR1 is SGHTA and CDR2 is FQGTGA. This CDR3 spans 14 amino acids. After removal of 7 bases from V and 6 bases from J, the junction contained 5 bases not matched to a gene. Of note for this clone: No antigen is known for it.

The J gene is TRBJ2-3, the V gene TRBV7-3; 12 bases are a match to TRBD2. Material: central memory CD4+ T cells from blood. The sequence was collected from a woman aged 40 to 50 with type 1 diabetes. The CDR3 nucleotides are TGTGCCAGCACCCTAGCGGGGGGGCAGGATACGCAGTATTTT. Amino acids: CASTLAGGQDTQYF. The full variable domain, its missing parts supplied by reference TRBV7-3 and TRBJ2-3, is GAGVSQTPSNKVTEKGKYVELRCDPISGHTALYWYRQSLGQGPEFLIYFQGTGAADDSGLPNDRFFAVRPEGSVSTLKIQRTERGDSAVYLCASTLAGGQDTQYFGPGTRLTVL.